This entry describes one TCR beta chain. Sequencing used immunoSEQ multiplex PCR; TCRdb keeps in-frame clones, though not all of them. This sample carries about 33,000 clones, around 80% of them seen once, and the ten largest clones take around 3.3%. The tumor samples were collected prior to definitive surgery or chemotherapy. The data are from a study of high-grade serous ovarian cancer treatment subgroups. This clonotype was sampled from a human donor with high-grade serous ovarian cancer. Sample: tumor tissue.

This chain's CDR3 is CASSYHIGEAFF. As DNA, the CDR3 is TGTGCCAGCAGTTACCACATCGGTGAAGCTTTCTTT. The chain carries TRBV6-6 and TRBJ1-1; D gene ambiguous. With 2 bases removed from V and 7 bases from J, the gap between germline ends came to 8 bases. The length of the CDR3 is 12 residues. Germline V CDR1 and CDR2: MNHNY, SVGAGI (reference sequence).